This entry lists 8 T cell receptor beta chains sequenced from one sample in a study of blood T cell repertoires in COVID-19. Libraries were prepared by immunoSEQ multiplex PCR; TCRdb keeps only in-frame clonotypes and omits some of them. This sample has tens of thousands of clones; 75% occur once, and the top ten carry 20% to 25%. Material: peripheral blood. The receptors here all came from a man between 65 and 80 years old with acute or convalescent COVID-19.

The CDR3 region is CASSQDSLAGGWGYEQYF. The CDR3 region has the DNA TGTGCCAGCAGCCAAGACTCACTAGCGGGAGGATGGGGCTACGAGCAGTACTTC. The chain couples TRBV4-2 to TRBJ2-7; 12 nucleotides line up with TRBD2. The germline gives CDR1 LGHNA, CDR2 YNFKEQ. This CDR3 has 18 residues. Germline trimming cut 0 bases from V and 3 bases from J; bases unmatched to any gene: 9.

This clone was detected a few times. The chain recombines TRBV27 with TRBJ2-3; 8 bases line up with TRBD1. The CDR3 contains 14 residues. Germline CDR1 and CDR2: MNHEY and SMNVEV (reference sequence). V shed 2 bases, J shed 3 bases, and the junction held 1 base outside the gene matches. CDR3 loop: CASSLDRGTDTQYF. CDR3 sequence (DNA): TGTGCCAGCAGTTTAGACAGGGGTACAGATACGCAGTATTTT.

This clone was found a few times. This sequence joins TRBV4-1 and TRBJ1-1, with D possibly TRBD1 on 5 matching bases. V lost 1 base, J lost 0 bases, and 6 bases lay in between. Looked up from germline, CDR1 is MGHRA and CDR2 is YSYEKL. The CDR3 sequence is 14 residues long. The CDR3 sequence is CASSQAGVNTEAFF. CDR3 nucleotide sequence: TGCGCCAGCAGCCAAGCGGGGGTGAACACTGAAGCTTTCTTT.

The V and J genes are TRBV2 and TRBJ1-5; the D gene is possibly TRBD1 (5 bases). The germline gives CDR1 SNHLY, CDR2 FYNNEI. The V end lost 3 bases, the J end lost 9 bases, and 9 bases lay between the germline ends. This CDR3 is built from 12 residues. The DNA for the CDR3 is TGTGCCAGCAGTGATGTGGGGGGGCCCCAGCATTTT. Residues: CASSDVGGPQHF.

V usage is TRBV28 and J usage is TRBJ1-1; TRBD1 is a possible D gene (5 bases). The germline gives CDR1 MDHEN, CDR2 SYDVKM. This CDR3 has 11 amino acids. V was pared by 3 bases and J by 12 bases, with 11 bases between. Here the CDR3 reads CASSFQGITFF. The CDR3 DNA reads as TGTGCCAGCAGTTTCCAGGGTATAACTTTCTTT.

The J gene is TRBJ1-3, the V gene TRBV29-1; D possibly corresponds to TRBD1 (5 bases). The germline V gene has CDR1 SQVTM and CDR2 ANQGSEA. The CDR3 is made up of 13 amino acids. Trimming shortened V by 1 base and J by 5 bases, and 9 bases separated the two germline ends. The CDR3 DNA is TGCAGCGTTGAAGTGGGGGGGAGAAACACCATATATTTT. Translation gives CSVEVGGRNTIYF.

This clone was found a few times. The rearrangement joins TRBV4-2 to TRBJ1-6, with TRBD1 identical over 7 bases. J was trimmed by 10 bases and V by 0 bases; bases with no gene match: 12. Germline CDR1 reads LGHNA; CDR2 reads YNFKEQ. CDR3 length: 17 amino acids. DNA of the CDR3: TGTGCCAGCAGCCAAGAGGGTGGGGGGACAGTGCTATCACCCCTCCACTTT. As protein: CASSQEGGGTVLSPLHF.

This chain links TRBV7-3 with TRBJ2-2; TRBD2 matches 15 bases. V gave up 4 bases and J gave up 6 bases; unmatched junction bases: 3. The CDR3 sequence is 16 residues long. Germline lookup yields CDR1 SGHTA and CDR2 FQGTGA. The CDR3 DNA reads TGTGCCAGCAGCTCGGGACTAGCGGGAGGCCCCGGGGAGCTGTTTTTT. It yields the protein CASSSGLAGGPGELFF.